What follows describes a single TCR beta chain. As yet, its antigen is unknown. This entry is derived from a study of T cell repertoires in cytomegalovirus infection. Study overall: Public TCR beta signatures marked donors with CMV infection and the matching HLA.

Using its own MiXCR run on the reads, TCRdb lists one record per CDR3 protein. The sample shows roughly 45,000 distinct CDR3 sequences, 20% to 25% of them seen only once. Study-wide results and caveats: The cumulative frequency of public TCR beta families identified carriers of CMV plus the relevant HLA. HLA-C-restricted CMV clonotypes gave the most frequent clonotype in two of eight donors.

Germline CDR1 and CDR2: LNHNV and YYDKDF (reference sequence). The CDR3 runs to 13 residues. Trimming removed 1 base from V and 6 bases from J, with 8 bases in between. This TCR was sampled from a human donor in good health (CMV status not recorded). Some clones in this sample may be carry-over from other donors' samples. V is TRBV15 and J is TRBJ2-3, with D unresolved. The sequenced sample was PBMCs, sequenced either directly or after in vitro stimulation (not recorded which). In nucleotides, the CDR3 is TGTGCCACCAGCAGAGCTTGGGTGGATACGCAGTATTTT. This codes for CATSRAWVDTQYF.